These T cell receptor beta chains were read from a single sample in a study of HIV-infected patients and healthy controls. TCRdb recomputed calls from the 5' RACE reads with MiXCR, one row per CDR3 protein. The sample contains about 24,000 distinct CDR3 sequences, 7.5% to 10% of which appear only once. Material for sequencing was blood. All receptors come from an adult in good health. The CDR3 runs from the conserved cysteine through the conserved F or W. D genes are given only for firm matches. The size entry is marked missing in some rows and otherwise reads once, few, many or a size class.

>TRBJ2-5|NA|many|TRBV7-6
TGTGCCAGCAGCAGAAACTTCCGGGACCCGGACGCCCAGTACTTC
CASSRNFRDPDAQYF
>TRBJ2-7|NA|NA|TRBV20-1
TGCAGTGCTTGGGGGGATCGGTCCACCTTCTCCTACGAGCAGTACTTC
CSAWGDRSTFSYEQYF
>TRBJ2-5|NA|NA|TRBV5-5
TGTGCCAGCAGCTTGTCGCCAGGACAGCAAGAGACCCAGTACTTC
CASSLSPGQQETQYF
>TRBJ2-1|NA|few|TRBV3-1
TGTGCCAGCAGCCAAGATTTGGCAGGGAGCTCCTACAATGAGCAGTTCTTC
CASSQDLAGSSYNEQFF
>TRBJ2-5|TRBD1|few|TRBV25-1
TGTGCCAGCAGTGAAGCCGGGACAGGGGTAGGGGAGACCCAGTACTTC
CASSEAGTGVGETQYF
>TRBJ1-5|NA|many|TRBV12-3/TRBV12-4
TGTGCCAGCAGCAAAACAGGACCTAATCAGCCCCAGCATTTT
CASSKTGPNQPQHF
>TRBJ1-2|NA|many|TRBV10-3
TGTGCCACCGCCCGGGACTCGTACTATGGCTACACCTTC
CATARDSYYGYTF
>TRBJ2-5|TRBD2|many|TRBV20-1
TGCAGTGCTGACCCCGGACTAGCCTGGGAGACCCAGTACTTC
CSADPGLAWETQYF
>TRBJ2-5|TRBD2|many|TRBV18
TGTGCCAGCTCACGAACTAGCGGGGGGACTCAAGAGACCCAGTACTTC
CASSRTSGGTQETQYF
>TRBJ2-7|TRBD1|many|TRBV3-1
TGTGCCAGCAGCCAAGATTGGGGACAGATTGTCCACGAGCAGTACTTC
CASSQDWGQIVHEQYF
>TRBJ2-3|NA|few|TRBV20-1
TGCAGTGCTACTGGACAGACCAGCACAGATACGCAGTATTTT
CSATGQTSTDTQYF
>TRBJ1-6|NA|few|TRBV27
TGTGCCAGCAGTTTTCAGGAACCGAATTCACCCCTCCACTTT
CASSFQEPNSPLHF
>TRBJ2-7|NA|many|TRBV5-1
TGCGCCAGCAGCGAGGACATATCCTACGAGCAGTACTTC
CASSEDISYEQYF
>TRBJ2-3|TRBD2|many|TRBV6-2/TRBV6-3
TGTGCCACCGCCCGGGGAGGGGATTCAGATACGCAGTATTTT
CATARGGDSDTQYF
>TRBJ1-1|NA|many|TRBV27
TGTGCCAGCAGTTCACAACTGATGAACACTGAAGCTTTCTTT
CASSSQLMNTEAFF
>TRBJ1-1|NA|NA|TRBV7-9
TGTGCCAGCAGCTTAGATGGCAGGGCATCTTTCTTT
CASSLDGRASFF
>TRBJ2-5|NA|many|TRBV27
TGTGCCAGCAGGGCGCTGGGGGAGACCCAGTACTTC
CASRALGETQYF
>TRBJ2-1|NA|many|TRBV5-1
TGCGCCAGCAGCCAGATTCCCTTGGAGGGGTACAATGAGCAGTTCTTC
CASSQIPLEGYNEQFF
>TRBJ2-7|TRBD1|many|TRBV24-1
TGTGCCACCAGCCAGACAGGGGTCGAGCAGTACTTC
CATSQTGVEQYF
>TRBJ2-3|NA|NA|TRBV7-3
TGTGCCAGCAGCTTAACTAGCGCAGATACGCAGTATTTT
CASSLTSADTQYF
>TRBJ1-1|TRBD1|many|TRBV6-5
TGTGCCAGCAGCCGCACAGGGGGCGCTGAAGCTTTCTTT
CASSRTGGAEAFF
>TRBJ1-2|TRBD1|many|TRBV27
TGTGCCAGCAGTTTATGGCCAGGGGGAGCCTATGGCTACACCTTC
CASSLWPGGAYGYTF
>TRBJ1-2|TRBD1|many|TRBV5-6
TGTGCCAGCAGCTCCGGGACAGGCAGGGTCTATGGCTACACCTTC
CASSSGTGRVYGYTF
>TRBJ2-2|TRBD2|many|TRBV30
TGTGCCTGGAGGGACGGACTAGCGGACACCGGGGAGCTGTTTTTT
CAWRDGLADTGELFF
>TRBJ1-1|NA|many|TRBV12-3/TRBV12-4
TGTGCCAGCAGCCCCTATTGGGAAGCTTTCTTT
CASSPYWEAFF
>TRBJ2-3|TRBD2|many|TRBV10-3
TGTGCCATCACCCCTAGCGGGGGGAGCACAGATACGCAGTATTTT
CAITPSGGSTDTQYF
>TRBJ2-7|NA|many|TRBV12-3/TRBV12-4
TGTGCCAGCAGTCCTCGACAGCCCCACGAGCAGTACTTC
CASSPRQPHEQYF
>TRBJ1-5|NA|many|TRBV6-5
TGTGCCAGCAAGGGGGTCGGCAATCAGCCCCAGCATTTT
CASKGVGNQPQHF
>TRBJ1-5|NA|many|TRBV19
TGTGCCAGTAGTATTAGTGCGGGGGTTAGCAATCAGCCCCAGCATTTT
CASSISAGVSNQPQHF
>TRBJ1-1|NA|many|TRBV29-1
TGCAGCGTTGTGGGGGGAAGGACTGAAGCTTTCTTT
CSVVGGRTEAFF
>TRBJ1-1|NA|few|TRBV6-4
TGTGCCAGCAGACCCGGACAGTCGAACACTGAAGCTTTCTTT
CASRPGQSNTEAFF
>TRBJ1-3|NA|many|TRBV11-2
TGTGCCAGCAGCTTAGACAGGATCTCTGGAAACACCATATATTTT
CASSLDRISGNTIYF
>TRBJ1-5|NA|many|TRBV7-2
TGTGCCAGCAGCTTACAACAGGGTAACCAGCCCCAGCATTTT
CASSLQQGNQPQHF
>TRBJ2-7|NA|few|TRBV5-5
TGTGCCAGCAGCTTGTCACCAGGCGCGGACGAGCAGTACTTC
CASSLSPGADEQYF
>TRBJ2-1|NA|few|TRBV15
TGTGCCACCAGCAGAGATGCCACAGGTTCTTCCTACAATGAGCAGTTCTTC
CATSRDATGSSYNEQFF